The entry that follows covers one T cell receptor beta chain sequence. Assay: immunoSEQ multiplex PCR; the TCRdb copy retains only in-frame clones and omits some. The sample records 30,000 to 40,000 clones, 75% to 95% being singletons. The entry originates in a study of monozygotic twins with cystic fibrosis. Sample: blood. The TCR comes from a boy aged 2 to 9 with cystic fibrosis.

CDR3 bases: TGTGCCAGTAGTATAGGTAGCAGGAACTACGAGCAGTACTTC. It codes for CASSIGSRNYEQYF. The gene calls are TRBV19 and TRBJ2-7; D gene unclear. CDR1 is LNHDA and CDR2 is SQIVND in the germline V gene (reference sequence). V lost 1 base, J lost 3 bases, and 10 bases lay in between. CDR3 size: 14 residues.